One sample yielded the 27 T cell receptor beta chains listed below, sequenced in a study of blood T cell repertoires in COVID-19. The method was immunoSEQ multiplex PCR; TCRdb's version includes in-frame clones alone and lacks a portion of them. This sample has a few hundred thousand clones, with roughly 83% found just once. Sequenced material: peripheral blood. The receptors were gathered from a man in his sixties who had recovered from COVID-19.

The genes are TRBV5-1 and TRBJ1-5; the D gene is possibly TRBD1 (5 bases). The V gene's germline CDR1 is SGHRS and CDR2 YFSETQ. The germline V and J ends were trimmed by 4 bases and 1 base, with 15 bases remaining between them. The CDR3 covers 16 residues. The chain's CDR3 is CASSEEGTQSNQPQHF. The CDR3 nucleotides are TGCGCCAGCAGCGAGGAGGGGACGCAAAGCAATCAGCCCCAGCATTTT. The complete variable domain, with remaining parts taken from reference TRBV5-1 and TRBJ1-5, reads KAGVTQTPRYLIKTRGQQVTLSCSPISGHRSVSWYQQTPGQGLQFLFEYFSETQRNKGNFPGRFSGRQFSNSRSEMNVSTLELGDSALYLCASSEEGTQSNQPQHFGDGTRLSIL.

The rearrangement joins TRBV6-5 to TRBJ1-1; 8 bases agree with TRBD1. This CDR3 is built from 14 residues. Looked up from germline, CDR1 is MNHEY and CDR2 is SVGAGI. The junction had 7 bases not matched to a gene; V was cut back by 6 bases and J by 4 bases. CDR3 sequence: CASSRQGIVTEAFF. The CDR3, as DNA: TGTGCCAGCAGCAGACAGGGGATAGTCACTGAAGCTTTCTTT.

The chain employs TRBV28 and TRBJ2-5; no firm D call. The V end lost 6 bases, the J end lost 0 bases, and 8 bases lay between the germline ends. Looked up from germline, CDR1 is MDHEN and CDR2 is SYDVKM. This CDR3 contains 13 residues. The CDR3 sequence: CASRPVNQETQYF. CDR3 in DNA: TGTGCCAGCAGACCAGTGAACCAAGAGACCCAGTACTTC.

The chain links TRBV7-9 to TRBJ2-2; 7 bases map to TRBD1. The CDR3 length is 15 residues. J was trimmed by 3 bases and V by 6 bases; bases with no gene match: 7. CDR1 and CDR2 from the germline V gene are SEHNR and FQNEAQ (reference sequence). CDR3 protein: CASSRGTADTGELFF. CDR3 in DNA: TGTGCCAGCAGTCGTGGGACAGCGGACACCGGGGAGCTGTTTTTT. Full variable domain (rest looked up from reference TRBV7-9 and TRBJ2-2): DTGVSQNPRHKITKRGQNVTFRCDPISEHNRLYWYRQTLGQGPEFLTYFQNEAQLEKSRLLSDRFSAERPKGSFSTLEIQRTEQGDSAMYLCASSRGTADTGELFFGEGSRLTVL.

The rearrangement links TRBV12-5 to TRBJ2-3; 9 positions match TRBD1. CDR1 and CDR2 (germline): LGHNT, FRNRAP. The CDR3 has 16 amino acids. With V trimmed by 9 bases and J by 6 bases, 16 bases remained unmatched. This CDR3 reads CASSYPGTGPQDTQYF. The CDR3 coding sequence is TGTGCTAGCAGTTATCCCGGGACAGGGCCGCAGGATACGCAGTATTTT.

The J gene is TRBJ1-5, the V gene TRBV6-1; a weak D match, TRBD1 (6 bases). CDR3 length: 14 residues. CDR1 MNHNS and CDR2 SASEGT come from the germline V gene. The V end lost 3 bases, the J end lost 8 bases, and 14 bases lay between the germline ends. CDR3: CASSDPGDDKPQHF. DNA for the CDR3: TGTGCCAGCAGTGACCCAGGGGATGATAAGCCCCAGCATTTT.

This clone was seen a few times. The chain has TRBV9 and TRBJ1-6; D might be TRBD1 (5 bases). The germline V gene encodes CDR1 SGDLS and CDR2 YYNGEE. V was pared by 7 bases and J by 9 bases, with 17 bases between. The CDR3 is 14 residues long. CDR3 protein: CASGRQGESSPLHF. The CDR3 DNA reads as TGTGCCAGCGGACGGCAGGGCGAAAGTTCACCCCTCCACTTT. Full variable domain (outside the CDR3, taken from reference TRBV9 and TRBJ1-6): DSGVTQTPKHLITATGQRVTLRCSPRSGDLSVYWYQQSLDQGLQFLIQYYNGEERAKGNILERFSAQQFPDLHSELNLSSLELGDSALYFCASGRQGESSPLHFGNGTRLTVT.

This clone was observed once. The chain's CDR3 is CASSRRTSGGGGEQFF. The CDR3 coding sequence is TGTGCCAGCAGTCGAAGGACTAGCGGGGGTGGGGGTGAGCAGTTCTTC. This chain connects TRBV3-1 (or the pseudogene TRBV3-2) to TRBJ2-1; 13 nucleotides match TRBD2. Germline V gene sequence: CDR1 LGHDT, CDR2 YNNKEL (reference sequence). V was pared by 6 bases and J by 9 bases, with 11 bases of the junction left unmatched. The CDR3 loop spans 16 amino acids.

The chain is built from TRBV5-1 and TRBJ2-7; D might be TRBD1 (5 bases). The germline gives CDR1 SGHRS, CDR2 YFSETQ. The CDR3 covers 14 residues. V was cut by 4 bases and J by 6 bases, with 17 bases left in between. CDR3 loop: CASSLDRARGEQYF. In nucleotides, the CDR3 is TGCGCCAGCAGCCTAGACAGAGCTCGAGGCGAGCAGTACTTC.

The rearrangement joins TRBV5-1 to TRBJ1-1, with unresolved D. Looked up from germline, CDR1 is SGHRS and CDR2 is YFSETQ. V lost 1 base, J lost 6 bases, and 13 bases lay in between. The CDR3 length is 14 residues. The CDR3 spells CASSLRGRAAEAFF. The CDR3 DNA reads TGCGCCAGCAGCTTGCGGGGTCGGGCCGCTGAAGCTTTCTTT.

J is TRBJ2-1 and V is TRBV19; 13 bases are a match to TRBD2. V was clipped by 6 bases and J by 1 base; unmatched bases: 3. The CDR3 spans 16 residues. CDR1 LNHDA and CDR2 SQIVND come from the germline V gene (reference sequence). The DNA for the CDR3 is TGTGCCAGTAGGCCGGGACTAGCGGGGTCCTACAATGAGCAGTTCTTC. Protein sequence: CASRPGLAGSYNEQFF.

This clone came up once. This sequence joins TRBV7-8 and TRBJ1-3, with no clear D. Deletions cut 2 bases from V and 0 bases from J, with 14 bases between. There are 17 residues in the CDR3. CDR1 and CDR2 from the germline V gene are SGHVS and FQNEAQ. CDR3 nucleotide sequence: TGTGCCAGCAGCTTATTTTCGGGGTCAGGCTCTGGAAACACCATATATTTT. Residues: CASSLFSGSGSGNTIYF. Complete variable domain (other parts from reference TRBV7-8 and TRBJ1-3): GAGVSQSPRYKVAKRGQDVALRCDPISGHVSLFWYQQALGQGPEFLTYFQNEAQLDKSGLPSDRFFAERPEGSVSTLKIQRTQQEDSAVYLCASSLFSGSGSGNTIYFGEGSWLTVV.

This chain connects TRBV14 to TRBJ1-2, with D maybe TRBD1 (6 bases). CDR3 size: 16 residues. Germline V gives CDR1 SGHDN, CDR2 FVKESK. The V end lost 0 bases, the J end lost 4 bases, and 15 bases lay between the germline ends. The CDR3, as DNA: TGTGCCAGCAGCCAAGATACCCACAGGGATTCCTATGGCTACACCTTC. It encodes CASSQDTHRDSYGYTF.

The table lists this clone with a few counts. The genes are TRBV6-5 and TRBJ1-1; 8 nucleotides match TRBD1. This CDR3 is built from 15 residues. Germline V lookup: CDR1 MNHEY, CDR2 SVGAGI. J lost 2 bases, V lost 2 bases, and 4 bases had no gene match. The CDR3 DNA reads as TGTGCCAGCAGTTACGGAGGGACAGGAAACACTGAAGCTTTCTTT. Its translation: CASSYGGTGNTEAFF.

J is TRBJ1-2 and V is TRBV2; 8 bases are shared with TRBD1. From germline, CDR1 is SNHLY and CDR2 FYNNEI. This CDR3 has 15 amino acids. Trimming removed 2 bases from V and 7 bases from J; junction bases left unmatched: 9. This CDR3 reads CASSESTGQAGGYTF. The DNA of the CDR3 is TGTGCCAGCAGTGAAAGCACGGGACAGGCTGGTGGCTACACCTTC.

V and J are TRBV7-9 and TRBJ2-5; D gene ambiguous. The CDR3 contains 13 residues. Trimming took off 6 bases at V and 2 bases at J, with 10 bases between the two ends. Germline V CDR1 and CDR2: SEHNR, FQNEAQ (reference sequence). The CDR3, as DNA: TGTGCCAGCAGTTCTTTTGCGCAAGAGACCCAGTACTTC. It translates to CASSSFAQETQYF.

V gene TRBV2 combines with J gene TRBJ1-2, with no clear D. Deletions cut 9 bases from V and 10 bases from J, with 18 bases between. The CDR3 sequence is 12 residues long. Germline V gene sequence: CDR1 SNHLY, CDR2 FYNNEI. DNA for the CDR3: TGTGCCAGACACAAGATCGGAGAAGCCTACACCTTC. It yields the protein CARHKIGEAYTF.

This clone was counted once. CDR3 coding DNA: TGTGCCAGCAGCCAAGGCAGTAGCGGGGGAAGACAAGAGACCCAGTACTTC. Translating it yields CASSQGSSGGRQETQYF. The chain recombines TRBV3-1 (or the pseudogene TRBV3-2) with TRBJ2-5, with 9 positions matching TRBD2. The V segment lost 1 base and the J segment 2 bases; nucleotides outside the gene matches: 8. Germline V gene lookup returns CDR1 LGHDT and CDR2 YNNKEL (reference sequence). The length of the CDR3 is 17 residues.

V usage is TRBV29-1 and J usage is TRBJ2-1; D gene unclear. V was clipped by 7 bases and J by 6 bases, with 16 bases between them. The CDR3 length is 13 residues. Germline V gene lookup returns CDR1 SQVTM and CDR2 ANQGSEA. CDR3 region: CSAYTPPRNEQFF. The CDR3 DNA is TGCAGCGCTTACACGCCCCCCCGCAATGAGCAGTTCTTC.

The V call is TRBV20-1, the J call TRBJ2-3; no firm D call. V was trimmed by 3 bases and J by 4 bases, leaving 8 bases between them. Looked up from germline, CDR1 is DFQATT and CDR2 is SNEGSKA (reference sequence). The CDR3 runs 12 residues. The CDR3 loop reads CSASQVADTQYF. CDR3 bases: TGCAGTGCTAGTCAGGTTGCAGATACGCAGTATTTT.

This clone was picked up a small number of times. The chain joins TRBV19 to TRBJ1-5; 7 positions agree with TRBD1. The V gene's germline CDR1 is LNHDA and CDR2 SQIVND (reference sequence). The CDR3 spans 16 residues. Germline trimming cut 6 bases from V and 2 bases from J; bases unmatched to any gene: 10. CDR3 sequence: CASRNQGGRGNQPQHF. The CDR3, as DNA: TGTGCCAGTAGGAATCAGGGGGGAAGGGGCAATCAGCCCCAGCATTTT. The full variable domain, its missing parts supplied by reference TRBV19 and TRBJ1-5, is DGGITQSPKYLFRKEGQNVTLSCEQNLNHDAMYWYRQDPGQGLRLIYYSQIVNDFQKGDIAEGYSVSREKKESFPLTVTSAQKNPTAFYLCASRNQGGRGNQPQHFGDGTRLSIL.

This rearrangement joins TRBV4-1 to TRBJ2-7, with 10 bases that match TRBD2. This CDR3 has 17 residues. With V trimmed by 1 base and J by 2 bases, 8 bases remained unmatched. CDR1 and CDR2 (germline): MGHRA, YSYEKL. CDR3: CASSQGRLAGATYEQYF. CDR3 in DNA: TGCGCCAGCAGCCAAGGGCGTCTAGCGGGGGCCACCTACGAGCAGTACTTC.

CDR3 DNA: TGTGCCATCAATAGGGGGCCAGTACAAGAGACCCAGTACTTC. Translation: CAINRGPVQETQYF. The J gene is TRBJ2-5, the V gene TRBV10-3; 7 bases are shared with TRBD1. CDR1 is ENHRY, CDR2 SYGVKD, per germline. V lost 7 bases, J lost 2 bases, and 7 bases stayed unmatched. The length of the CDR3 is 14 residues.

V and J are TRBV2 and TRBJ2-4; the D is unclear. V was shortened by 7 bases and J by 0 bases, with 13 bases between the two germline ends. In germline, CDR1 is SNHLY, CDR2 FYNNEI. The CDR3 loop spans 15 amino acids. The CDR3 loop reads CASTPTVLAKNIQYF. The CDR3 region has the DNA TGTGCCAGCACCCCCACAGTTCTAGCCAAAAACATTCAGTACTTC.

This clone has a single count. The V and J genes are TRBV6-5 and TRBJ1-2, with D possibly TRBD1 on 5 matching bases. Between the trimmed V and J ends, which lost 10 bases and 5 bases, there was a span of 14 bases. This CDR3 has 12 residues. Germline V gives CDR1 MNHEY, CDR2 SVGAGI. The CDR3 DNA follows: TGTGCCACCACGGACATTATGTATGGCTACACCTTC. It is translated as CATTDIMYGYTF.

This chain uses TRBV5-1 with TRBJ1-2; D unresolved. The germline V and J ends were trimmed by 2 bases and 2 bases, with 7 bases remaining between them. This CDR3 has 13 amino acids. The V gene's germline CDR1 is SGHRS and CDR2 YFSETQ. The CDR3 DNA reads as TGCGCCAGCAGCTTCGGGGAGAACTATGGCTACACCTTC. Translating it yields CASSFGENYGYTF.

The chain links TRBV29-1 to TRBJ2-3, with 7 bases aligning to TRBD2. The germline gives CDR1 SQVTM, CDR2 ANQGSEA. J was trimmed by 7 bases and V by 3 bases; bases with no gene match: 7. The CDR3 covers 13 residues. The CDR3 here is CSVDGGGENTQYF. The CDR3 bases are TGCAGCGTTGATGGGGGAGGGGAAAATACGCAGTATTTT.